This T cell receptor (beta chain) was sequenced during a study of T cells in localized non-small cell lung cancer. Broader study findings: Appearance in adjacent lung was seen for a median around 61 of the top 100 tumor clones. Among blood samples, higher T cell density accompanied longer overall survival. Peak T cell clonality was found in uninvolved adjacent lung, exceeding tumor.

Sequencing used immunoSEQ multiplex PCR; TCRdb keeps in-frame clones, though not all of them. The table includes tens of thousands of clones, 92% detected once. The CDR3 sequence is 16 residues long. Germline V lookup: CDR1 SQVTM, CDR2 ANQGSEA. Losses at the gene ends were 7 bases for V and 1 base for J; bases not matched to a gene: 16. A word on this clone: The antigen is not known.

The sequence came from an older female donor with stage I lung adenocarcinoma. The chain carries TRBV29-1 and TRBJ2-7, with 7 bases aligning to TRBD2. The sample consisted of peripheral blood, taken before any cancer treatment. CDR3 residues: CSAARWVAGASYEQYF. CDR3 bases: TGCAGCGCGGCCCGGTGGGTAGCGGGTGCATCCTACGAGCAGTACTTC.